This passage covers 10 T cell receptor beta chains from one sample sequenced in a study of blood T cells in healthy people across ages. For the second PCR, which ran for roughly 7 to 11 cycles, a sample-barcoded 5' primer and a J-beta primer mix were used. Each CDR3 protein is one row after TCRdb ran MiXCR on the 5' RACE reads. The table shows about 1.4 million distinct CDR3 sequences, with 59% occurring only once. The source material was blood. The receptors originated from a man in his late teens or twenties in good health.

There are a few counts of this clonotype. The chain links TRBV12-3 or TRBV12-4 to TRBJ1-1, with a tentative D call TRBD1 (6 bases). V gave up 7 bases and J gave up 1 base, with 10 bases separating them. CDR3 length: 13 residues. The CDR3 region has the DNA TGTGCCAGCACCCCGACAGGGAACACTGAAGCTTTCTTT. It encodes CASTPTGNTEAFF.

The chain is built from TRBV20-1 and TRBJ2-1; no clear D. Germline values: CDR1 DFQATT, CDR2 SNEGSKA (reference sequence). V was clipped by 0 bases and J by 9 bases, with 12 bases between them. This CDR3 comprises 13 residues. The CDR3 loop is CSARDRLHGEQFF. CDR3 sequence (DNA): TGCAGTGCTAGAGACAGGTTACATGGTGAGCAGTTCTTC.

This clonotype showed up just a few times. The J gene is TRBJ1-2, the V gene TRBV4-2, with D unresolved. The CDR3 contains 12 residues. V lost 0 bases to trimming and J lost 8 bases, with 7 bases between them. Germline loops: CDR1 LGHNA, CDR2 YNFKEQ. The CDR3: CASSQEGHGYTF. CDR3 coding DNA: TGTGCCAGCAGCCAAGAGGGTCACGGCTACACCTTC.

This sequence joins TRBV6-5 and TRBJ2-1, with no clear D. The germline gives CDR1 MNHEY, CDR2 SVGAGI. V was trimmed by 2 bases and J by 8 bases, leaving 13 bases between them. The CDR3 totals 14 residues. DNA of the CDR3: TGTGCCAGCAGTTACCGGGTAGGGTGGGATGAGCAGTTCTTC. Encoded protein: CASSYRVGWDEQFF.

The rearrangement uses TRBV28 and TRBJ2-7; 7 bases are a match to TRBD1. V dropped 4 bases and J dropped 0; count of bases not matched to a gene: 6. The CDR3 has 15 amino acids. Germline CDR1 and CDR2: MDHEN and SYDVKM. The CDR3 sequence is CASSSIGTASYEQYF. The CDR3 DNA sequence: TGTGCCAGCAGTTCTATCGGGACAGCCTCCTACGAGCAGTACTTC.

The chain combines TRBV6-5 with TRBJ2-1; 8 bases align to TRBD2. Germline-derived CDR1 and CDR2 are MNHEY and SVGAGI. The V segment lost 2 bases and the J segment 8 bases; nucleotides outside the gene matches: 14. The CDR3 has 17 amino acids. This CDR3 reads CASSYGLAGGPWDEQFF. The CDR3 nucleotides are TGTGCCAGCAGTTACGGGCTAGCGGGTGGCCCCTGGGATGAGCAGTTCTTC.

The chain couples TRBV19 to TRBJ1-4; no firm D call. The V and J ends lost 9 bases and 0 bases respectively, with 17 bases between them. Germline V gene sequence: CDR1 LNHDA, CDR2 SQIVND (reference sequence). The CDR3 extends over 16 amino acids. CDR3: CASAQRHVATNEKLFF. CDR3 in DNA: TGTGCCAGCGCTCAAAGACATGTTGCAACTAATGAAAAACTGTTTTTT.

V is TRBV4-1 and J is TRBJ2-3, with 7 bases aligning to TRBD2. CDR1 and CDR2 (germline): MGHRA, YSYEKL. J was trimmed by 2 bases and V by 4 bases; bases with no gene match: 6. The CDR3 is made up of 15 amino acids. Here the CDR3 reads CASSPTSEATDTQYF. The CDR3 DNA follows: TGCGCCAGCAGCCCTACTAGCGAAGCCACAGATACGCAGTATTTT.

The V call is TRBV24-1, the J call TRBJ2-1; no clear D. Germline V CDR1 and CDR2: KGHDR, SFDVKD. V was trimmed by 7 bases and J by 5 bases, leaving 11 bases between them. CDR3 length: 13 residues. In DNA form, the CDR3 reads TGTGCCACCAGCACACTGTGGGACAATGAGCAGTTCTTC. It codes for CATSTLWDNEQFF.

V usage is TRBV20-1 and J usage is TRBJ1-2, with 8 bases lining up with TRBD1. V gave up 3 bases and J gave up 4 bases; unmatched junction bases: 4. This CDR3 is built from 13 residues. Germline CDR1 DFQATT, CDR2 SNEGSKA (reference sequence). The CDR3 sequence: CSASGQGGYGYTF. The CDR3 bases are TGCAGTGCTAGTGGACAGGGCGGCTATGGCTACACCTTC.